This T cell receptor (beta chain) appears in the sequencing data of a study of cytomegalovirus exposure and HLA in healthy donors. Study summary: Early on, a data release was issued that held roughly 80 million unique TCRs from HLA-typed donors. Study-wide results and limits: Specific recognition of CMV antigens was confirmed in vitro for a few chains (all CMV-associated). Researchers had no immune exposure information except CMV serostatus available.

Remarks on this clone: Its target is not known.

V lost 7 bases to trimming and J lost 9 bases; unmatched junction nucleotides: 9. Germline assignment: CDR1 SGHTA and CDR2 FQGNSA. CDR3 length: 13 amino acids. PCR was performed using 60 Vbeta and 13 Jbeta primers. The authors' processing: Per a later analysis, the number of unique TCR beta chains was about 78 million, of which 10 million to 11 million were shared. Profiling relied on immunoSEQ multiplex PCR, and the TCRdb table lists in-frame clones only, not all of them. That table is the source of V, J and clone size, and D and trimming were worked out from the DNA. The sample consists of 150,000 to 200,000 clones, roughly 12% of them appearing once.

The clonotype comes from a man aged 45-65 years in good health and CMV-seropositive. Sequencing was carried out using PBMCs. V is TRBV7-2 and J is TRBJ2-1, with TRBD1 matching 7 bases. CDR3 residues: CASTNRGPAEQFF. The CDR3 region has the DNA TGTGCCAGCACCAACAGGGGTCCCGCTGAGCAGTTCTTC.